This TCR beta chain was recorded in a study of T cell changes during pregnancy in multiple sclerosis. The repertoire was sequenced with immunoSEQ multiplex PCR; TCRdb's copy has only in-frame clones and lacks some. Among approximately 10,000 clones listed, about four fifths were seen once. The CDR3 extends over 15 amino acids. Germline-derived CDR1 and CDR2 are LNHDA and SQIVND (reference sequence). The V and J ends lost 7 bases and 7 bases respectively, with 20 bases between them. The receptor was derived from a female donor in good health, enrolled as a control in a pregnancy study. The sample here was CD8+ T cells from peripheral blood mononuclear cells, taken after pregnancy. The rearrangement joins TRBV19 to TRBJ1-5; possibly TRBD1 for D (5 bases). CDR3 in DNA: TGTGCCAGTACCCTATACGGGCAGGGAGGGCAGCCCCAGCATTTT. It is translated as CASTLYGQGGQPQHF. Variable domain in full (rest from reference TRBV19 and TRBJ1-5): DGGITQSPKYLFRKEGQNVTLSCEQNLNHDAMYWYRQDPGQGLRLIYYSQIVNDFQKGDIAEGYSVSREKKESFPLTVTSAQKNPTAFYLCASTLYGQGGQPQHFGDGTRLSIL.